What follows is one T cell receptor beta chain and its context. Its antigen remains unknown. The data derive from a study of T cell responses to AZD1222 COVID-19 vaccine. The study, taken as a whole, reports: Spike-wide vaccine-associated CD4 TCRs dominated at 160-218 and 743-854.

Germline V CDR1 and CDR2: SEHNR, FQNEAQ (reference sequence). This CDR3 has 15 amino acids. Trimming removed 5 bases at V and 7 bases at J, with 21 bases between. The protocol was immunoSEQ multiplex PCR, while the TCRdb copy is restricted to in-frame clones and leaves out a portion. The data show about 130,000 clones, with 70% to 90% seen just once and under 9.5% held by the top ten. This clonotype was obtained from an adult in good health. This chain uses TRBV7-9 with TRBJ2-7; D remains unclear. Here the sequenced sample was peripheral blood, taken on day 0 of AZD1222 vaccination. The CDR3 coding sequence is TGTGCCAGCAGCCCCACGGGCACAGTTTTTAGGGAGCAGTACTTC. This sequence encodes CASSPTGTVFREQYF.